A single sample gave rise to the 3 T cell receptor beta chains below, sequenced in a study of CD8 T cells in ankylosing spondylitis. The study, taken as a whole, reports: Apparently characteristic of ankylosing spondylitis blood was a TCR beta motif (eight highly homologous variants).

These receptors' targets are unknown. In TCRdb, the 5' RACE reads were re-called with MiXCR into one record per CDR3 protein. The data show hundreds of thousands of distinct CDR3 sequences, with 15% to 20% seen just once and over 1% held by the top ten. The sample consisted of blood, either unsorted or a sorted T cell fraction (not recorded which). These TCRs come from a male donor with ankylosing spondylitis.

The chain combines TRBV7-2 with TRBJ2-3; TRBD1 agrees at 7 bases. With 2 bases clipped from V and 2 bases from J, the junction kept 4 bases outside the gene matches. CDR1 is SGHTA, CDR2 FQGNSA, per germline. The CDR3 spans 15 residues. CDR3 residues: CASSLKQGLTDTQYF. The CDR3 DNA follows: TGTGCCAGCAGCTTAAAACAGGGGCTCACAGATACGCAGTATTTT.

The chain joins TRBV6-1 to TRBJ1-1; D gene ambiguous. There are 15 residues in the CDR3. The germline V gene has CDR1 MNHNS and CDR2 SASEGT. The V gene lost 7 bases and the J gene lost 1 base, with 16 bases spanning the gap. CDR3 region: CASTSKGWPNTEAFF. CDR3 DNA: TGTGCCAGCACCAGTAAGGGCTGGCCGAACACTGAAGCTTTCTTT.

This clonotype turned up a few times. The V gene is TRBV12-3 or TRBV12-4, the J gene TRBJ2-7, with 9 bases identical to TRBD1. CDR3 length equals 15 residues. Trimming at V came to 2 bases and at J to 5 bases, leaving 7 bases not matched to a gene. CDR3 amino acids: CASSLKGGTGHEQYF. CDR3 nucleotides: TGTGCCAGCAGTTTAAAAGGGGGGACAGGGCACGAGCAGTACTTC.